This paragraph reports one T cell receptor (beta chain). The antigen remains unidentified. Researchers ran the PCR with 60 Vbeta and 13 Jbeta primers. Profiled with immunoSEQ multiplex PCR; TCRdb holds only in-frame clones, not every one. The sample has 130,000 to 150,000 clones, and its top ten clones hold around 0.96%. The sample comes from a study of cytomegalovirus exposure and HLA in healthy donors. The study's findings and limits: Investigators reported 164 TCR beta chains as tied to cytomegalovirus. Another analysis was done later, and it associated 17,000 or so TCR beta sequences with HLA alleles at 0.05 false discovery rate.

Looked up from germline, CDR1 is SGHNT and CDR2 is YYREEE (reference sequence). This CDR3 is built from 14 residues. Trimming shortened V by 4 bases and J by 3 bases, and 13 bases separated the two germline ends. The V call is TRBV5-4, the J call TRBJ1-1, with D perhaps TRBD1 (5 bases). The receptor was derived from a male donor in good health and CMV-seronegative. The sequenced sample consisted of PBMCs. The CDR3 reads CASSRRGGDTEAFF. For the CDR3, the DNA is TGTGCCAGCAGCCGGAGGGGTGGGGACACTGAAGCTTTCTTT.